The TCR beta chain under discussion was sequenced for a study of CD8+ T cells in alopecia areata listed by TCRdb under 2018. For the study in its entirety: The study used high-throughput TCRbeta sequencing to examine T cell clonal expansion in alopecia areata, in both the C3H/HeJ mouse model and human patients. RNA was obtained with the PAXgene miRNA kit for fixed scalp, the miRNeasy kit for PBMCs, and the RNeasy kit for mouse skin. On the human side, TCRbeta sequencing was run on scalp tissue and on sorted CD4+ and CD8+ peripheral blood T cells from healthy controls and from alopecia areata patients with either patchy or totalis/universalis disease. TCRbeta CDR3 regions were amplified by immunoSEQ multiplex PCR using 35 Vbeta forward and 13 Jbeta reverse primers. Scalp clonality was compared among normal scalp (n=4), patchy alopecia areata scalp (n=8), and alopecia totalis/universalis scalp (n=8).

This clone was found a few times. No antigen is known for it. No base quality values were provided; no much bigger clone lies one nucleotide off. The junction shows trimming of 1 base on V and 2 bases on J, and the gene matches do not reach 7 bases of it. The CDR1 and CDR2 encoded by the germline V gene are MGHRA and YSYEKL. From cysteine to phenylalanine, the CDR3 is 16 amino acids long. Only the CDR3 DNA stays, 48 bases, in frame from base 1. PBMCs were separated by density centrifugation and stained for CD3, CD4 and CD8, after which CD4+ and CD8+ T cells were sorted on a FACSAria. Unaffected controls provided scalp biopsies and blood samples. General conclusions and limits of the study: Compared with mice, TCR sequences shared between patients were less clear, possibly partly because of HLA diversity across the patient population. Unlike mouse skin, where gammadelta T cells dominate, normal human skin contains resident alphabeta T cells that get sequenced too, which complicates analysis of the scalp TCR repertoire. Lesional scalp, especially in alopecia totalis/universalis, showed higher clonality and more expanded CD8+ clones than normal scalp, suggesting antigenic drive.

Libraries were made using the immunoSEQ multiplex PCR assay. RNA was extracted from all samples and reverse transcribed into cDNA as template for TCR sequencing. SuperScript III was used for first-strand cDNA synthesis, primed with a 2:1 mix of oligo-dT and random hexamers. A synthetic immune receptor repertoire was used to gauge amplification bias, and whatever bias remained was removed computationally. On the study's bioinformatics: After raw reads were preprocessed to remove errors, the CDR3 was defined following IMGT conventions as running from the conserved cysteine to phenylalanine. Clonality was calculated as 1 minus Shannon entropy normalized by log2 of the number of productive unique TCRs. Scalp TCRbeta sequences were cross-referenced with sorted blood CD4 and CD8 repertoires so that the CD4 or CD8 identity of scalp clones could be inferred. TCRdb's version of the immuneACCESS table is confined to in-frame rearrangements and falls short of the full clone set. An unresolved V gene accounts for under half of the shortfall where checked; the remainder is of unknown origin. Clone size and V and J calls were adopted from that table, with D and trimming inferred from the DNA. Here the sample has about 150,000 clones; 55% occur a single time. The top ten constitute approximately 4.3% of the sample.

Source material: CD4+ T cells sorted from blood. This clonotype originated in a human donor in good health. The sequence is built from TRBV4-1 and TRBJ1-2; TRBD1 aligns with 7 central bases. The DNA is as follows: TGCGCCAGCAGCCAAGCCCTGGACAGGAAGAACTATGGCTACACCTTC. Translation gives CASSQALDRKNYGYTF.